This T cell receptor (beta chain) was sequenced in a study of memory CD8 T cells in hepatitis C reinfection. Measured with immunoSEQ multiplex PCR; TCRdb has only the in-frame clones, and not every one. The data show some 46,000 clones, 75% to 90% seen once. Trimming took 5 bases from V and 4 from J, leaving 9 bases between them. Germline assignment: CDR1 SGHAT and CDR2 FQNNGV. The CDR3 spans 14 residues. The time point is: late/post reinfection, 12 to 24 weeks after detection. The sorted cells went straight to TCR sequencing with no prior in vitro expansion. The rearrangement joins TRBV11-2 to TRBJ2-6; D possibly corresponds to TRBD1 (5 bases). This TCR was sampled from a man between 18 and 29 years old with hepatitis C virus infection. The source material was naive CD8+ T cells sorted from blood. CDR3 sequence: CASSRGAGANVLTF. CDR3 nucleotide sequence: TGTGCCAGCAGCAGGGGCGCCGGGGCCAACGTCCTGACTTTC.